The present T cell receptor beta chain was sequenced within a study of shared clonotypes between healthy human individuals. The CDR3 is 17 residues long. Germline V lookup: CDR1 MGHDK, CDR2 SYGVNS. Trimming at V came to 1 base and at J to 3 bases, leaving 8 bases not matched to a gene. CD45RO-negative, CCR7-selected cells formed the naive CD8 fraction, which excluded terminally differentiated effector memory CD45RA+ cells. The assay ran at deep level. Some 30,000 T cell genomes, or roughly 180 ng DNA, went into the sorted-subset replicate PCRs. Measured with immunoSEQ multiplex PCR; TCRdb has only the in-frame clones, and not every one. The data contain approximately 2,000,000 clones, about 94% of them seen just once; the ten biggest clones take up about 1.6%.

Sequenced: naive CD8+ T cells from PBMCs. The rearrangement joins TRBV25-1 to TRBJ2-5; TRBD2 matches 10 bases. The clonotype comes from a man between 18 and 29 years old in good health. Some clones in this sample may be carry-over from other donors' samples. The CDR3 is CASSEWGEGLAEETQYF. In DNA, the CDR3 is TGTGCCAGCAGTGAATGGGGGGAAGGACTAGCGGAAGAGACCCAGTACTTC.